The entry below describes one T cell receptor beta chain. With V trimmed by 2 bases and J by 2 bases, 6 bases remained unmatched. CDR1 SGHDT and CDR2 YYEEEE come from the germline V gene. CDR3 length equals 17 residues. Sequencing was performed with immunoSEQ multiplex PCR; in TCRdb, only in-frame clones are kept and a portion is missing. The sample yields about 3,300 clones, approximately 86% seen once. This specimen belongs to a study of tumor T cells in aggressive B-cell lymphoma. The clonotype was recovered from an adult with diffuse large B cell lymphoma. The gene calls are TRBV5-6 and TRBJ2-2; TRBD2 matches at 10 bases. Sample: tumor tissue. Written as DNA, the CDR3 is TGTGCCAGCAGCTTTCGGAGCGGGAGGGATAACACCGGGGAGCTGTTTTTT. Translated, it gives CASSFRSGRDNTGELFF.